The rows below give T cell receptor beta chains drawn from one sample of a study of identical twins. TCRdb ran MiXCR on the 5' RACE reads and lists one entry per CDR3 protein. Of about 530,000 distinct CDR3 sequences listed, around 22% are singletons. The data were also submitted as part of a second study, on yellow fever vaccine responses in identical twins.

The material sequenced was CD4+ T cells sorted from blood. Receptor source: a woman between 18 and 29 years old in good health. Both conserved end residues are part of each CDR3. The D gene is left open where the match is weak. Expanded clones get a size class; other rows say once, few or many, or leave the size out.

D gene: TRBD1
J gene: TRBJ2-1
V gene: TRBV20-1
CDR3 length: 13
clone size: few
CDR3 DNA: TGCAGTGCCCCTCGGGACAGCCAAAATGAGCAGTTCTTC
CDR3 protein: CSAPRDSQNEQFF

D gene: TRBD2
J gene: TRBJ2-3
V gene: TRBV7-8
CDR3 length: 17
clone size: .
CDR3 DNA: TGTGCCAGCAGCTTAAATTTGAGGATAGCGGGGTTAGATACGCAGTATTTT
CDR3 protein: CASSLNLRIAGLDTQYF

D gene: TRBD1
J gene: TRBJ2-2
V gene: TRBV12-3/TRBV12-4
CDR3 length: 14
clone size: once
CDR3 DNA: TGTGCCAGTGGAGGCAGGGGGAACTCCGGGGAGCTGTTTTTT
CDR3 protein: CASGGRGNSGELFF

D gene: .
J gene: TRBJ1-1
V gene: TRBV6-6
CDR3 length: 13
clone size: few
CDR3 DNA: TGTGCCAGCAGTGCCGCCGGTCGGACTGAAGCTTTCTTT
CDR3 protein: CASSAAGRTEAFF

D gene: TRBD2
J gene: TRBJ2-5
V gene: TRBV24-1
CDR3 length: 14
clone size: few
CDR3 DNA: TGTGCCACCAGTGATGGGGGACTACAAGAGACCCAGTACTTC
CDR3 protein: CATSDGGLQETQYF

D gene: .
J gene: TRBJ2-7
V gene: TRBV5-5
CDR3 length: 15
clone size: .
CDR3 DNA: TGTGCCAGCAGCTTGGACAGAACGACCGGTTACGAGCAGTACTTC
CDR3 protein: CASSLDRTTGYEQYF

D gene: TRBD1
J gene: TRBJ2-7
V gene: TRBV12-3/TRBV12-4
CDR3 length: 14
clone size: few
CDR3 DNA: TGTGCCAGCAGTCCGGACAGGGTGGCCGGCGAGCAGTACTTC
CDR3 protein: CASSPDRVAGEQYF

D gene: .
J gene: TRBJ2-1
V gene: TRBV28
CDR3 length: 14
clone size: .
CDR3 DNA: TGTGCCAGCAGTTTATCCCAGGGGATGAATGAGCAGTTCTTC
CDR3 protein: CASSLSQGMNEQFF

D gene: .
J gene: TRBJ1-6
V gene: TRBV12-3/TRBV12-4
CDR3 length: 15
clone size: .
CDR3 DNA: TGTGCCAGCAGCCGCCTAAGCTCCTATAATTCACCCCTCCACTTT
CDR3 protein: CASSRLSSYNSPLHF

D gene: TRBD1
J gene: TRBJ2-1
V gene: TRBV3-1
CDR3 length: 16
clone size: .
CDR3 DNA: TGTGCCAGCAGCCAAGGGGACAGGGGAGGTCACAATGAGCAGTTCTTC
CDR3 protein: CASSQGDRGGHNEQFF

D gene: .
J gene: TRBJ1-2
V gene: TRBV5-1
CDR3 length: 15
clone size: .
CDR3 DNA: TGCGCCAGCAGCACATCCGGGACCAGGGGCTATGGCTACACCTTC
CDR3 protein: CASSTSGTRGYGYTF

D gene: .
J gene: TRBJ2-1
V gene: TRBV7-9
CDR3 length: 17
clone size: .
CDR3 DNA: TGTGCCAGCAGCCCACCCTTCAGGGACACTAACTACAATGAGCAGTTCTTC
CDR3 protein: CASSPPFRDTNYNEQFF

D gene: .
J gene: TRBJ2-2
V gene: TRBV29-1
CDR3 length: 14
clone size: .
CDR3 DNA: TGCAGCGGAGGACCAGGGATCGGGGGCGGGGAGCTGTTTTTT
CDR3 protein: CSGGPGIGGGELFF